Described below is a single TCR beta chain sequence and its context. Its antigen is still unknown. The data were obtained in a study of T cell responses to AZD1222 COVID-19 vaccine. Findings of the study overall: Close to half of spike-specific TCRs reportedly recognize unmutated variant regions.

TCRdb's copy holds only in-frame clones and misses some; the assay was immunoSEQ multiplex PCR. The sample contains roughly 140,000 clones, around 92% of which appear only once. The CDR3 is made up of 12 amino acids. The germline V gene encodes CDR1 LNHDA and CDR2 SQIVND (reference sequence). The V and J ends lost 7 bases and 2 bases respectively, with 8 bases between them. The sequenced sample was peripheral blood, obtained after recovery from COVID-19. This TCR derives from an adult who had recovered from COVID-19. The chain recombines TRBV19 with TRBJ1-2, with a possible D match to TRBD1 (6 bases). CDR3 nucleotide sequence: TGTGCCAGTACCGGACAGAACTATGGCTACACCTTC. This translates into CASTGQNYGYTF.